Below, 14 T cell receptor beta chains from the same sample are listed, as sequenced in a study of blood T cell repertoires in COVID-19. TCRdb's table, derived via immunoSEQ multiplex PCR, lists solely in-frame clones and lacks some. The table shows fewer than 200,000 clones, with around 87% occurring only once. The sequenced material came from PBMCs or T cells enriched from blood (not recorded which). These receptors were taken from a woman between 40 and 55 years old in a cohort exposed to, infected with or recovered from COVID-19 (not recorded which).

The chain couples TRBV28 to TRBJ1-2; D is possibly TRBD1 (6 bases). V lost 7 bases and J 4 bases, leaving 16 bases between the germline ends. The CDR3 totals 14 residues. Germline V CDR1 and CDR2: MDHEN, SYDVKM. CDR3 sequence: CASTQDSSSYGYTF. Here the CDR3 DNA reads TGTGCCAGCACCCAGGACAGTTCTTCCTATGGCTACACCTTC.

The V and J genes are TRBV6-5 and TRBJ2-3; D perhaps matches TRBD1 (5 bases). The germline V gene has CDR1 MNHEY and CDR2 SVGAGI. Trimming took off 6 bases at V and 7 bases at J, with 14 bases between the two ends. The length of the CDR3 is 13 residues. The CDR3: CASSPSRGNTQYF. The CDR3 region has the DNA TGTGCCAGCAGCCCCAGTAGGGGAAATACGCAGTATTTT.

The rearrangement joins TRBV12-3 or TRBV12-4 to TRBJ2-7, with 12 bases matching TRBD2. J gave up 9 bases and V 10 bases, and 10 bases lay outside the gene matches. The CDR3 consists of 13 residues. CDR3 sequence: CATSTSGSLRQYF. DNA for the CDR3: TGTGCCACCTCGACTAGCGGGAGCCTTCGGCAGTACTTC.

The chain carries TRBV9 and TRBJ1-1; 7 bases line up with TRBD1. CDR3 length equals 15 residues. Germline CDR1 reads SGDLS; CDR2 reads YYNGEE. After removal of 4 bases from V and 5 bases from J, the junction contained 11 bases not matched to a gene. The CDR3, as DNA: TGTGCCAGCAGCCCTTACGGGGGACAGAGAACTGAAGCTTTCTTT. Translated, it gives CASSPYGGQRTEAFF.

Concerning this clone: At one end, the junction sequence differs from germline, possibly due to a read error. The chain carries TRBV7-6 and TRBJ2-3; 7 positions agree with TRBD2. The CDR3 loop spans 15 amino acids. Germline loops: CDR1 SGHVS, CDR2 FNYEAQ. The CDR3 nucleotides read TGTGCCAGCAGCCTAGCGGCGGCCAGCACAGATACGCAGTATTTT. Protein sequence: CASSLAAASTDTQYF.

The J gene is TRBJ2-1, the V gene TRBV3-1 (or the pseudogene TRBV3-2), with D possibly matching TRBD1 (5 bases). The CDR3 runs 15 residues. Germline V lookup: CDR1 LGHDT, CDR2 YNNKEL (reference sequence). V lost 4 bases to trimming and J lost 2 bases, with 12 bases between them. DNA of the CDR3: TGTGCCAGCAGCCTCACAGGTTATACCTACAATGAGCAGTTCTTC. This sequence encodes CASSLTGYTYNEQFF.

The rearrangement joins TRBV3-1 (or the pseudogene TRBV3-2) to TRBJ1-6; D gene unclear. CDR1 LGHDT and CDR2 YNNKEL come from the germline V gene (reference sequence). V was shortened by 1 base and J by 9 bases, with 10 bases between the two germline ends. The CDR3 spans 14 residues. As DNA, the CDR3 is TGTGCCAGCAGCCAAGGAGGCGGAGGTTCACCCCTCCACTTT. Translated, it gives CASSQGGGGSPLHF.

The chain uses TRBV5-4 and TRBJ2-7; TRBD1 might be the D (5 bases). The V end was cut by 0 bases, the J end by 6 bases, with 16 bases between. The germline V gene has CDR1 SGHNT and CDR2 YYREEE (reference sequence). This CDR3 contains 15 residues. CDR3 amino acids: CASSLEGRETFEQYF. The CDR3 nucleotides are TGTGCCAGCAGCTTGGAGGGCAGGGAAACATTCGAGCAGTACTTC.

The chain combines TRBV16 with TRBJ1-1; D not certain. The CDR3 consists of 13 residues. The germline V gene has CDR1 KGHSY and CDR2 FQNENV. Trimming took 0 bases from V and 3 from J, leaving 5 bases between them. This chain's CDR3 is CASSQSGYTEAFF. The CDR3 DNA reads as TGTGCCAGCAGCCAATCCGGGTACACTGAAGCTTTCTTT.

The chain joins TRBV19 to TRBJ1-2, with 8 positions matching TRBD1. This CDR3 comprises 14 residues. In germline, CDR1 is LNHDA, CDR2 SQIVND (reference sequence). Unmatched junction bases numbered 6, after V lost 5 bases and J lost 4 bases. This CDR3 is CASSPGQGSYGYTF. CDR3 nucleotides: TGTGCCAGTAGTCCTGGACAGGGTAGCTATGGCTACACCTTC. The variable domain in full, with the rest retrieved from reference TRBV19 and TRBJ1-2, is DGGITQSPKYLFRKEGQNVTLSCEQNLNHDAMYWYRQDPGQGLRLIYYSQIVNDFQKGDIAEGYSVSREKKESFPLTVTSAQKNPTAFYLCASSPGQGSYGYTFGSGTRLTVV.

The rearrangement joins TRBV29-1 to TRBJ1-2; D is possibly TRBD1 (5 bases). Trimming pared 7 bases from V and 4 bases from J, leaving 10 bases between. The CDR3 contains 11 residues. Germline V gives CDR1 SQVTM, CDR2 ANQGSEA. CDR3 nucleotides: TGCAGCGGGTCGGGGGGCTATGGCTACACCTTC. Translated, it gives CSGSGGYGYTF. The variable domain in full, with the rest retrieved from reference TRBV29-1 and TRBJ1-2, is SAVISQKPSRDICQRGTSLTIQCQVDSQVTMMFWYRQQPGQSLTLIATANQGSEATYESGFVIDKFPISRPNLTFSTLTVSNMSPEDSSIYLCSGSGGYGYTFGSGTRLTVV.

V and J are TRBV15 and TRBJ2-1; TRBD1 aligns across 9 bases. Germline V gene lookup returns CDR1 LNHNV and CDR2 YYDKDF (reference sequence). This CDR3 has 18 residues. V shed 0 bases, J shed 1 base, and the junction held 7 bases outside the gene matches. The CDR3 bases are TGTGCCACCAGCAGAGATCTCTTGGGACAGGGATCCTACAATGAGCAGTTCTTC. It codes for CATSRDLLGQGSYNEQFF.

This clone is medium-sized within its sample. The chain couples TRBV2 to TRBJ2-4, with 9 bases lining up with TRBD2. The CDR3 length is 17 residues. The J segment lost 1 base and the V segment lost 3 bases, leaving 7 bases of the junction unmatched. The germline V gene encodes CDR1 SNHLY and CDR2 FYNNEI. Written as DNA, the CDR3 is TGTGCCAGCAGTGAGTTGGAGCTAGCGGGGGCCAAAAACATTCAGTACTTC. Amino acid sequence: CASSELELAGAKNIQYF. Full variable domain (remainder filled in from reference TRBV2 and TRBJ2-4): EPEVTQTPSHQVTQMGQEVILRCVPISNHLYFYWYRQILGQKVEFLVSFYNNEISEKSEIFDDQFSVERPDGSNFTLKIRSTKLEDSAMYFCASSELELAGAKNIQYFGAGTRLSVL.

The chain employs TRBV10-1 and TRBJ1-2, with 9 bases lining up with TRBD1. V gave up 11 bases and J gave up 3 bases; unmatched junction bases: 13. The CDR3 is 15 residues long. Per the germline V gene, CDR1 is WNHNN and CDR2 is SYGVQD (reference sequence). CDR3 amino acids: CAGLTYRGRDYGYTF. The CDR3 DNA reads as TGCGCCGGACTCACCTACAGGGGGCGAGACTATGGCTACACCTTC.